These 3 T cell receptor beta chains came from one sample sequenced in a study of cytomegalovirus exposure and HLA in healthy donors. This PCR relied on a set of 60 Vbeta primers and 13 Jbeta primers. Clones were sequenced by immunoSEQ multiplex PCR, and TCRdb holds only the in-frame ones, with some missing. Among just over 150,000 clones listed, around 72% were seen once. Material: PBMCs. These receptors came from a man aged 40-49 years in good health and CMV-seropositive.

This chain uses TRBV7-3 with TRBJ2-1; a possible D gene is TRBD2 (6 bases). The CDR3 totals 16 residues. In germline, CDR1 is SGHTA, CDR2 FQGTGA. With 5 bases removed from V and 3 bases from J, the gap between germline ends came to 17 bases. CDR3 sequence (DNA): TGTGCCAGCAGCCCCCGGGGGACGGACATCTACAATGAGCAGTTCTTC. It codes for CASSPRGTDIYNEQFF.

This clone was seen a few times. The chain carries TRBV18 and TRBJ2-7; a possible D gene is TRBD1 (6 bases). Germline-derived CDR1 and CDR2 are KGHSH and LQKENI. The CDR3 covers 12 residues. Deletions cut 6 bases from V and 5 bases from J, with 11 bases between. CDR3 amino acids: CASSENRDEQYF. The CDR3 DNA sequence: TGTGCCAGCTCGGAAAACAGGGACGAGCAGTACTTC.

V and J are TRBV7-2 and TRBJ2-2; 11 positions agree with TRBD1. The trim removed 2 bases at V and 2 bases at J, leaving 4 bases unmatched. CDR1 SGHTA and CDR2 FQGNSA come from the germline V gene. CDR3 size: 17 residues. The CDR3 spells CASSLRGQGANTGELFF. For the CDR3, the DNA is TGTGCCAGCAGCTTACGAGGACAGGGGGCTAACACCGGGGAGCTGTTTTTT.